These T cell receptor beta chains were read from a single sample in a study of cytomegalovirus exposure and HLA in healthy donors. The repertoire was sequenced with immunoSEQ multiplex PCR; TCRdb's copy has only in-frame clones and lacks some. The sample lists 120,000 to 150,000 clones, about a tenth occurring once. The sample comprised PBMCs. All receptors derive from a male donor in good health and CMV-seronegative. Both conserved end residues are trimmed from each CDR3.

>TRBJ1-1|TRBV25-1
ASSVGAKAEAF
>TRBJ2-5|TRBV14
ASSSDRVETQY
>TRBJ1-5|TRBV19
ASSPLGQMNQPQH
>TRBJ2-6|TRBV7-9
ASSLVNSGANVLT
>TRBJ2-5|TRBV27
ATTGTGSETQY
>TRBJ2-2|TRBV5-4
ASSPWTSPNTGELF
>TRBJ2-3|TRBV27
ASSLGLAGGTFTDTQY
>TRBJ2-3|TRBV7-2
ASSPLEGQSDTQY
>TRBJ1-1|TRBV15
ATSKSPRTGAAEAF
>TRBJ1-4|TRBV28
ASSLPQTENEKLF
>TRBJ2-6|TRBV27
ATRTGGVSGANVLT
>TRBJ1-1|TRBV2
ASALEGNTEAF
>TRBJ2-3|TRBV7-6
ASSLRPTGGSGDTQY
>TRBJ2-3|TRBV15
ATSRGIGQGLADTQY
>TRBJ2-3|TRBV25-1
ASVGASSTDTQY
>TRBJ1-1|TRBV28
ATNSGTEAF
>TRBJ2-7|TRBV5-6
ASSLVDRPRSYEQY
>TRBJ1-3|TRBV18
ASSQTGLGNTIY
>TRBJ2-3|TRBV2
ASWSTQEDSRTDTQY
>TRBJ1-3|TRBV5-1
ASSLPRDREVSVYTIY
>TRBJ1-4|TRBV10-2
ASSLSGINEKLF
>TRBJ1-1|TRBV10-3
AISESGNRDPNTEAF
>TRBJ2-1|TRBV6-8
ASSFRTGKGNEQF
>TRBJ2-5|TRBV29-1
SVLPGQGWQTQY
>TRBJ2-5|TRBV9
ASSNPGTGNRETQY
>TRBJ2-1|TRBV6-4
ASSPTSGRLYNEQF
>TRBJ1-1|TRBV9
ASSVTGVDTEAF
>TRBJ2-3|TRBV2
ASSPREGSGDTDTQY
>TRBJ2-3|TRBV7-8
ASIPFGSGFTDTQY
>TRBJ2-3|TRBV7-9
ASSSDRGLGDTQY
>TRBJ2-2|TRBV27
ASSSIWDRMNTGELF
>TRBJ2-7|TRBV5-1
ASSLNRGPYEQY
>TRBJ2-7|TRBV11-1
ASSPPGLAGVHEQY
>TRBJ1-5|TRBV28
ASSLFSGGQPQH
>TRBJ1-3|TRBV4-3
ASSQQGSGNTIY